Listed below are T cell receptor beta chains from one sample, sequenced in a study of cytomegalovirus exposure and HLA in healthy donors. TCRdb's copy holds only in-frame clones and misses some; the assay was immunoSEQ multiplex PCR. The sample holds 170,000 or so clones, 75% to 85% seen once. The sample taken for sequencing was PBMCs. The receptors come from a woman in her forties or fifties in good health and CMV-seropositive. Both conserved end residues are part of each CDR3. D genes are given only for firm matches. Clone size, where shown, is once, few, many, or a class for clones that have expanded.

v_call: TRBV13; j_call: TRBJ1-2; d_call: TRBD1; clone_size: NA; cdr3_nt: TGTGCCAGCAGCCGAGGGGGGACAGTTTATGGCTACACCTTC; cdr3_aa: CASSRGGTVYGYTF
v_call: TRBV4-2; j_call: TRBJ2-2; d_call: TRBD2; clone_size: NA; cdr3_nt: TGTGCCAGCAGCTTTAGCGGGGTTAACACCGGGGAGCTGTTTTTT; cdr3_aa: CASSFSGVNTGELFF
v_call: TRBV5-4; j_call: TRBJ1-2; d_call: NA; clone_size: NA; cdr3_nt: TGTGCCAGCAGCCCAAGACAGACAGGAGTTTATGGCTACACCTTC; cdr3_aa: CASSPRQTGVYGYTF
v_call: TRBV11-1; j_call: TRBJ2-7; d_call: TRBD2; clone_size: NA; cdr3_nt: TGTGCCAGCAGGCTCCAAGAGCGCGGGAGCTCCTACGAGCAGTACTTC; cdr3_aa: CASRLQERGSSYEQYF
v_call: TRBV4-1; j_call: TRBJ2-7; d_call: TRBD2; clone_size: NA; cdr3_nt: TGCGCCAGCAGCCAAGAAGGACTAGTTTCCTACGAGCAGTACTTC; cdr3_aa: CASSQEGLVSYEQYF
v_call: TRBV30; j_call: TRBJ2-2; d_call: NA; clone_size: once; cdr3_nt: TGTGCCTGTAAACAGGGCCTGGGCCTTGACGGGGAGCTGTTTTTT; cdr3_aa: CACKQGLGLDGELFF
v_call: TRBV4-1; j_call: TRBJ1-5; d_call: NA; clone_size: NA; cdr3_nt: TGCGCCAGCAGCCAAGGGCCGGGGGATAGCAATCAGCCCCAGCATTTT; cdr3_aa: CASSQGPGDSNQPQHF
v_call: TRBV2; j_call: TRBJ1-3; d_call: TRBD1; clone_size: NA; cdr3_nt: TGTGCCAGCAGGACGGGGACAGGCGGAAACACCATATATTTT; cdr3_aa: CASRTGTGGNTIYF
v_call: TRBV14; j_call: TRBJ1-5; d_call: NA; clone_size: NA; cdr3_nt: TGTGCCAGCAGCCTCGGACCGGGGGGGACCCAGCATTTT; cdr3_aa: CASSLGPGGTQHF
v_call: TRBV7-8; j_call: TRBJ2-2; d_call: TRBD1; clone_size: NA; cdr3_nt: TGTGCCAGCACCGACAGGGGGGCCGTCCCCGGGGAGCTGTTTTTT; cdr3_aa: CASTDRGAVPGELFF
v_call: TRBV6-1; j_call: TRBJ1-5; d_call: NA; clone_size: NA; cdr3_nt: TGTGCCAGCAGTTCTCACGGAGGTCAGCCCCAGCATTTT; cdr3_aa: CASSSHGGQPQHF
v_call: TRBV6-1; j_call: TRBJ2-6; d_call: TRBD1; clone_size: NA; cdr3_nt: TGTGCCAGCAGGGACAGGAGCTCTGGGGCCAACGTCCTGACTTTC; cdr3_aa: CASRDRSSGANVLTF
v_call: TRBV19; j_call: TRBJ1-1; d_call: TRBD1; clone_size: NA; cdr3_nt: TGTGCCAGTAGTCCTCAGGGGGGCCCTGAAGCTTTCTTT; cdr3_aa: CASSPQGGPEAFF
v_call: TRBV6-1; j_call: TRBJ1-5; d_call: TRBD1; clone_size: NA; cdr3_nt: TGTGCCAGCAGTATGGACAGGTATTTGTGGCAGCCCCAGCATTTT; cdr3_aa: CASSMDRYLWQPQHF
v_call: TRBV19; j_call: TRBJ1-5; d_call: NA; clone_size: NA; cdr3_nt: TGTGCCAGTAGTATAGATTCGGGAGGCAATCAGCCCCAGCATTTT; cdr3_aa: CASSIDSGGNQPQHF
v_call: TRBV29-1; j_call: TRBJ1-4; d_call: NA; clone_size: once; cdr3_nt: TGCAGCGTTTATAACAGGTCGAATGAAAAACTGTTTTTT; cdr3_aa: CSVYNRSNEKLFF
v_call: TRBV5-4; j_call: TRBJ1-1; d_call: NA; clone_size: NA; cdr3_nt: TGTGCCAGCAGCTTTCCCCGGACAGAGAACACTGAAGCTTTCTTT; cdr3_aa: CASSFPRTENTEAFF
v_call: TRBV6-5; j_call: TRBJ1-2; d_call: NA; clone_size: NA; cdr3_nt: TGTGCCAGCATTAAAGGGGGTTTCTATGGCTACACCTTC; cdr3_aa: CASIKGGFYGYTF
v_call: TRBV5-4; j_call: TRBJ2-2; d_call: NA; clone_size: NA; cdr3_nt: TGTGCCAGCAGCCAGGACAGTGACACCGGGGAGCTGTTTTTT; cdr3_aa: CASSQDSDTGELFF
v_call: TRBV29-1; j_call: TRBJ2-1; d_call: TRBD1; clone_size: few; cdr3_nt: TGCAGCGTTGAAGATGTGGGACAGTACAATGAGCAGTTCTTC; cdr3_aa: CSVEDVGQYNEQFF
v_call: TRBV6-1; j_call: TRBJ1-6; d_call: NA; clone_size: NA; cdr3_nt: TGTGCCAGCAGTGAGAGGGATGGAAATAATTCACCCCTCCACTTT; cdr3_aa: CASSERDGNNSPLHF
v_call: TRBV4-1; j_call: TRBJ1-3; d_call: TRBD1; clone_size: few; cdr3_nt: TGCGCCAGCAGCCAAGAAGGGCGGACAGGACTTTCTGGAAACACCATATATTTT; cdr3_aa: CASSQEGRTGLSGNTIYF
v_call: TRBV18; j_call: TRBJ1-5; d_call: TRBD1; clone_size: NA; cdr3_nt: TGTGCCAGCTCACCCGGACAGGGCAATGATCAGCCCCAGCATTTT; cdr3_aa: CASSPGQGNDQPQHF
v_call: TRBV4-1; j_call: TRBJ2-7; d_call: TRBD1; clone_size: once; cdr3_nt: TGCGCCAGCAGCCAATCCAGGACAGGGGGCTACGAGCAGTACTTC; cdr3_aa: CASSQSRTGGYEQYF
v_call: TRBV12-5; j_call: TRBJ2-5; d_call: NA; clone_size: few; cdr3_nt: TGTGCTAGTGGTTTGACAGAACAAGAGACCCAGTACTTC; cdr3_aa: CASGLTEQETQYF
v_call: TRBV5-1; j_call: TRBJ2-7; d_call: NA; clone_size: NA; cdr3_nt: TGCGCCAGCAGCTTAGGGCGAACAGGGCCTTACGAGCAGTACTTC; cdr3_aa: CASSLGRTGPYEQYF
v_call: TRBV18; j_call: TRBJ1-1; d_call: NA; clone_size: few; cdr3_nt: TGTGCCAGCTCCTTCGGACAGTCAACGGGCACTGAAGCTTTCTTT; cdr3_aa: CASSFGQSTGTEAFF
v_call: TRBV4-1; j_call: TRBJ1-2; d_call: TRBD1; clone_size: NA; cdr3_nt: TGCGCCAGCAGCTTCGGGACAGATGGCTACACCTTC; cdr3_aa: CASSFGTDGYTF
v_call: TRBV9; j_call: TRBJ2-4; d_call: NA; clone_size: NA; cdr3_nt: TGTGCCAGCAGCGTCCAGGGCTGCGGACAGCTGGGGGCCAAAAACATTCAGTACTTC; cdr3_aa: CASSVQGCGQLGAKNIQYF
v_call: TRBV5-6; j_call: TRBJ1-1; d_call: NA; clone_size: NA; cdr3_nt: TGTGCCAGCAACTCACCCAGGGTTGTCAGCACTGAAGCTTTCTTT; cdr3_aa: CASNSPRVVSTEAFF
v_call: TRBV18; j_call: TRBJ2-7; d_call: TRBD1; clone_size: NA; cdr3_nt: TGTGCCAGCTCACCAAAGGGGGACAGCATCTCCTACGAGCAGTACTTC; cdr3_aa: CASSPKGDSISYEQYF
v_call: TRBV11-2; j_call: TRBJ2-5; d_call: TRBD2; clone_size: NA; cdr3_nt: TGTGCCAGCAGCTTAGTCCGTGGACTAGCGGGGAATCAAGAGACCCAGTACTTC; cdr3_aa: CASSLVRGLAGNQETQYF
v_call: TRBV5-1; j_call: TRBJ1-1; d_call: NA; clone_size: NA; cdr3_nt: TGCGCCAGCAGCTTGGGAGGGAGCACTGAAGCTTTCTTT; cdr3_aa: CASSLGGSTEAFF
v_call: TRBV5-4; j_call: TRBJ2-1; d_call: TRBD2; clone_size: NA; cdr3_nt: TGTGCCAGCAGCCCTAGCGGGGGGACGCTCAATGAGCAGTTCTTC; cdr3_aa: CASSPSGGTLNEQFF
v_call: TRBV30; j_call: TRBJ2-5; d_call: TRBD2; clone_size: once; cdr3_nt: TGTGCCTGGAGCATTAATAGCGGGGGCCAAGAGACCCAGTACTTC; cdr3_aa: CAWSINSGGQETQYF
v_call: TRBV2; j_call: TRBJ2-7; d_call: TRBD2; clone_size: few; cdr3_nt: TGTGCCAGCAGAAAAGCCCCCTTAGGTACTAGCGGGTACGAGCAGTACTTC; cdr3_aa: CASRKAPLGTSGYEQYF
v_call: TRBV7-8; j_call: TRBJ1-4; d_call: TRBD1; clone_size: NA; cdr3_nt: TGTGCCAGCAGCCTTGACAGGGATGATGAAAAACTGTTTTTT; cdr3_aa: CASSLDRDDEKLFF
v_call: TRBV25-1; j_call: TRBJ1-5; d_call: TRBD1; clone_size: NA; cdr3_nt: TGTGCCAGCAGTGCCACAGGGGGCTCGCAGCCCCAGCATTTT; cdr3_aa: CASSATGGSQPQHF
v_call: TRBV7-9; j_call: TRBJ2-7; d_call: NA; clone_size: NA; cdr3_nt: TGTGCCAGCAGCTCCCCGGGGGACTCCTACGAGCAGTACTTC; cdr3_aa: CASSSPGDSYEQYF
v_call: TRBV27; j_call: TRBJ1-3; d_call: TRBD1; clone_size: NA; cdr3_nt: TGTGCCAGCAGACGGGACAGGTCCTCTGGAAACACCATATATTTT; cdr3_aa: CASRRDRSSGNTIYF
v_call: TRBV30; j_call: TRBJ1-4; d_call: TRBD1; clone_size: NA; cdr3_nt: TGTGCCTGGAGACAGGGGGGACTTAGTGAAAAACTGTTTTTT; cdr3_aa: CAWRQGGLSEKLFF
v_call: TRBV7-2; j_call: TRBJ2-2; d_call: NA; clone_size: NA; cdr3_nt: TGTGCCAGCAGCTTTTCCGTGAACACCGGGGAGCTGTTTTTT; cdr3_aa: CASSFSVNTGELFF
v_call: TRBV30; j_call: TRBJ2-1; d_call: NA; clone_size: NA; cdr3_nt: TGTGCCTGGAGTGTACTAGCCCCCAATGAGCAGTTCTTC; cdr3_aa: CAWSVLAPNEQFF
v_call: TRBV4-1; j_call: TRBJ2-2; d_call: NA; clone_size: NA; cdr3_nt: TGCGCCAGCAGCCAGACAGTTTCGACGTTCGCGAACACCGGGGAGCTGTTTTTT; cdr3_aa: CASSQTVSTFANTGELFF
v_call: TRBV5-6; j_call: TRBJ2-7; d_call: NA; clone_size: few; cdr3_nt: TGTGCCAGCAGCTTGGGTACGGTTAGAGGCTACGAGCAGTACTTC; cdr3_aa: CASSLGTVRGYEQYF
v_call: TRBV29-1; j_call: TRBJ2-3; d_call: TRBD2; clone_size: NA; cdr3_nt: TGCAGCGTCGGGCTAGCGGGGGGTACAGATACGCAGTATTTT; cdr3_aa: CSVGLAGGTDTQYF
v_call: TRBV6-5; j_call: TRBJ2-3; d_call: TRBD1; clone_size: NA; cdr3_nt: TGTGCCAGCAGTTACGGGGACAGGGGGTTGGCAGATACGCAGTATTTT; cdr3_aa: CASSYGDRGLADTQYF
v_call: TRBV6-5; j_call: TRBJ2-2; d_call: NA; clone_size: NA; cdr3_nt: TGTGCCAGCAGTTACCGTTCCGGGGAGCTGTTTTTT; cdr3_aa: CASSYRSGELFF
v_call: TRBV4-1; j_call: TRBJ1-6; d_call: NA; clone_size: NA; cdr3_nt: TGCGCCAGCAGCACACCGGGACTTCCCGGGGAGTCCCTCCACTTT; cdr3_aa: CASSTPGLPGESLHF
v_call: TRBV29-1; j_call: TRBJ2-3; d_call: TRBD1; clone_size: few; cdr3_nt: TGCAGCGTCCTAAGGGGACAGGGTCTAGCAGATACGCAGTATTTT; cdr3_aa: CSVLRGQGLADTQYF
v_call: TRBV2; j_call: TRBJ2-6; d_call: TRBD1; clone_size: NA; cdr3_nt: TGTGCCAGCAGTGAGGACAGGATAATAGGTGGGGCCAACGTCCTGACTTTC; cdr3_aa: CASSEDRIIGGANVLTF
v_call: TRBV4-2; j_call: TRBJ2-7; d_call: NA; clone_size: NA; cdr3_nt: TGTGCCAGCAGCCAAGATTGGGAGAGGTTGTACTTC; cdr3_aa: CASSQDWERLYF
v_call: TRBV6-1; j_call: TRBJ2-1; d_call: TRBD2; clone_size: NA; cdr3_nt: TGTGCCAGCAGTGAAGCGTCTAGCGGATATGAGCAGTTCTTC; cdr3_aa: CASSEASSGYEQFF
v_call: TRBV5-5; j_call: TRBJ1-2; d_call: NA; clone_size: NA; cdr3_nt: TGTGCCAGCAGCACCGAACTGTCCTATGGCTACACCTTC; cdr3_aa: CASSTELSYGYTF
v_call: TRBV10-2; j_call: TRBJ2-1; d_call: TRBD1; clone_size: few; cdr3_nt: TGCGCCAGCAGTGAACGGGACAGGGCCCCGTTCTTC; cdr3_aa: CASSERDRAPFF
v_call: TRBV7-9; j_call: TRBJ2-3; d_call: NA; clone_size: few; cdr3_nt: TGTGCCAGCAGCTTAGGGTCCAGCCTAACGGGTACGCAGTATTTT; cdr3_aa: CASSLGSSLTGTQYF
v_call: TRBV7-9; j_call: TRBJ2-1; d_call: TRBD2; clone_size: NA; cdr3_nt: TGTGCCAGCAGCTTGGTTGCGGGGGGGAGGAATGAGCAGTTCTTC; cdr3_aa: CASSLVAGGRNEQFF
v_call: TRBV7-3; j_call: TRBJ2-5; d_call: TRBD2; clone_size: NA; cdr3_nt: TGTGCCAGCAGCCCATTCCGAAGCGGGGGGGCAAAGACCCAGTACTTC; cdr3_aa: CASSPFRSGGAKTQYF
v_call: TRBV28; j_call: TRBJ2-7; d_call: TRBD1; clone_size: NA; cdr3_nt: TGTGCCAGCAGGGGGACAGGGCCCTCCTACGAGCAGTACTTC; cdr3_aa: CASRGTGPSYEQYF